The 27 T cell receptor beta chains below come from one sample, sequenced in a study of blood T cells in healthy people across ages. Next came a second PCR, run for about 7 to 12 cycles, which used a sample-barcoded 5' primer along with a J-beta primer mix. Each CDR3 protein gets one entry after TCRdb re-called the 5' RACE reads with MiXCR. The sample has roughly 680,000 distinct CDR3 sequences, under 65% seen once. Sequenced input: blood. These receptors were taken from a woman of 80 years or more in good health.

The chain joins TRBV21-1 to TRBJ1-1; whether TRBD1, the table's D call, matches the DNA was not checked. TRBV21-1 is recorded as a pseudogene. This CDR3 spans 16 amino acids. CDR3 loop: CASSKGGRGRGTEAFF. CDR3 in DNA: TGTGCCAGCAGCAAAGGGGGCCGGGGTCGTGGGACTGAAGCTTTCTTT.

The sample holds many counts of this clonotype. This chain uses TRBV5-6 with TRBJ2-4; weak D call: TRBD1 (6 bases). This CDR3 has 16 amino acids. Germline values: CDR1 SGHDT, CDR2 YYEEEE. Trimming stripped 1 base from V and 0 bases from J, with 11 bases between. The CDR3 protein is CASSLWDTLAKNIQYF. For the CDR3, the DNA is TGTGCCAGCAGCTTGTGGGACACCTTAGCCAAAAACATTCAGTACTTC.

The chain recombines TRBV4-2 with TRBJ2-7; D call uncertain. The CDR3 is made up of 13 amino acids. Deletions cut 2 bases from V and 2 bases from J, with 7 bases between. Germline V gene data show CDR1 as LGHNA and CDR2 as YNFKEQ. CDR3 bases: TGTGCCAGCAGCCAATATGGGACCTACGAGCAGTACTTC. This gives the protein CASSQYGTYEQYF.

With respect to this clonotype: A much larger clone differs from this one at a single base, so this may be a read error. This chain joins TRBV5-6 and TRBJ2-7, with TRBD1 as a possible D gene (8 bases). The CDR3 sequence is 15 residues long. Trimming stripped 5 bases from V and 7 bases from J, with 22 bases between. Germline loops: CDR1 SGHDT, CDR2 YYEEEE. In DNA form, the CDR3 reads TGTGCCAGCAGGCCGCTACAGGGGGGGATCGGTGAGCAGTACTTC. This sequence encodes CASRPLQGGIGEQYF. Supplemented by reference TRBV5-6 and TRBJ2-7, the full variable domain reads DAGVTQSPTHLIKTRGQQVTLRCSPKSGHDTVSWYQQALGQGPQFIFQYYEEEERQRGNFPDRFSGHQFPNYSSELNVNALLLGDSALYLCASRPLQGGIGEQYFGPGTRLTVT.

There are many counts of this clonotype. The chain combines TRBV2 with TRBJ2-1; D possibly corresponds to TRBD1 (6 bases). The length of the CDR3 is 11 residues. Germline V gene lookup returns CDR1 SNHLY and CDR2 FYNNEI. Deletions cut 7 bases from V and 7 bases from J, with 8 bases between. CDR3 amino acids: CASKQGNEQFF. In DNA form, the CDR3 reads TGTGCCAGCAAACAGGGAAATGAGCAGTTCTTC.

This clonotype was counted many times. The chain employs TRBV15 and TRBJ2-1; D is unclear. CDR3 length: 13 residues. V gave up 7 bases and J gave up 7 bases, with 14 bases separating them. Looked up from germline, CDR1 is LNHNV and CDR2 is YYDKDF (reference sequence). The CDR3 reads CATTSLRRNEQFF. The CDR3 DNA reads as TGTGCCACCACCAGCCTCAGGCGTAATGAGCAGTTCTTC. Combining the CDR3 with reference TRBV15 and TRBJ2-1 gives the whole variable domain DAMVIQNPRYQVTQFGKPVTLSCSQTLNHNVMYWYQQKSSQAPKLLFHYYDKDFNNEADTPDNFQSRRPNTSFCFLDIRSPGLGDTAMYLCATTSLRRNEQFFGPGTRLTVL.

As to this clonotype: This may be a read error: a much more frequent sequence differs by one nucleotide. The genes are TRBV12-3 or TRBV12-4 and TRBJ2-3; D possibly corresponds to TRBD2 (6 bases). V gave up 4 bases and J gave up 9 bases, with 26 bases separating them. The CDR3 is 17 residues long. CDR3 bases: TGTGCCAGCAGTTACCAGTCCGGGTCCCTACTAGGGAGGACGCAGTATTTT. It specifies CASSYQSGSLLGRTQYF.

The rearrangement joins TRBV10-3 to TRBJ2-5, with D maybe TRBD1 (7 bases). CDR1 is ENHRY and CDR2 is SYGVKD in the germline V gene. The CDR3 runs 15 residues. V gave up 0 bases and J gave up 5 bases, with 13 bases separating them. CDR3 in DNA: TGTGCCATCAGTGAGTCCCGGACAGGAGGGGAGACCCAGTACTTC. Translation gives CAISESRTGGETQYF.

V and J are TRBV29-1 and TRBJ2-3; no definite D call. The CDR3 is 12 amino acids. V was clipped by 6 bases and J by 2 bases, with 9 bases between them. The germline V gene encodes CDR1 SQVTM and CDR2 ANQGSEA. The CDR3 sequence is CSVHGYTDTQYF. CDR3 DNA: TGCAGCGTCCACGGGTACACAGATACGCAGTATTTT.

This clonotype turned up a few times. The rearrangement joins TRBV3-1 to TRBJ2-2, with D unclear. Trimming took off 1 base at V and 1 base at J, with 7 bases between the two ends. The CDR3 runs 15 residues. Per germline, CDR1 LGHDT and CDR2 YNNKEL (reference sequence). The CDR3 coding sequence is TGTGCCAGCAGCCAAGCGCAGTTGAACACCGGGGAGCTGTTTTTT. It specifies CASSQAQLNTGELFF.

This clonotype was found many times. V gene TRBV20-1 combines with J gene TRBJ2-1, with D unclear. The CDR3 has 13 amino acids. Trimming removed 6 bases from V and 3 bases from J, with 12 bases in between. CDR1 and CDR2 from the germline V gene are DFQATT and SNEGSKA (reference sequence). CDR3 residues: CSAPGRNYNEQFF. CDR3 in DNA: TGCAGTGCCCCTGGACGGAACTACAATGAGCAGTTCTTC.

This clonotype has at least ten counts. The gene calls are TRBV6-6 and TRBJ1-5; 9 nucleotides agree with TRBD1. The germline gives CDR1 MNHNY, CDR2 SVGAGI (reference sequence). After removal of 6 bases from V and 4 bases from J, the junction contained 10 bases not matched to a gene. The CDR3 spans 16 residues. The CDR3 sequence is CASSLRTGANNQPQHF. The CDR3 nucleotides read TGTGCCAGCAGCCTACGGACAGGGGCCAATAATCAGCCCCAGCATTTT.

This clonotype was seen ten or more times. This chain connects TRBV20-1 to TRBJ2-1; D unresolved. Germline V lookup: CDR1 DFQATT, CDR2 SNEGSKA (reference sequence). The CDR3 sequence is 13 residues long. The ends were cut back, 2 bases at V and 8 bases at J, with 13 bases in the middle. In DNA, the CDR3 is TGCAGTGCTAGACGAGTCGATGGCGATGAGCAGTTCTTC. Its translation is CSARRVDGDEQFF.

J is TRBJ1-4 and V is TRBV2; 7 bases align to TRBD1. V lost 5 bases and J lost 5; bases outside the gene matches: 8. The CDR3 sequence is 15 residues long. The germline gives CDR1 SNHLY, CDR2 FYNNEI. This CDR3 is CASSSTGLKNEKLFF. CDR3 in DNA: TGTGCCAGCAGTTCGACAGGGCTAAAAAATGAAAAACTGTTTTTT.

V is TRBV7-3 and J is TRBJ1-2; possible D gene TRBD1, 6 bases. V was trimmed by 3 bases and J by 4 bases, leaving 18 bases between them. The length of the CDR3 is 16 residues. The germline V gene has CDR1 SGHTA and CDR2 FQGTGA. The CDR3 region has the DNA TGTGCCAGCAGCTTGCGTCCGGGACAAGGAGTCTATGGCTACACCTTC. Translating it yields CASSLRPGQGVYGYTF.

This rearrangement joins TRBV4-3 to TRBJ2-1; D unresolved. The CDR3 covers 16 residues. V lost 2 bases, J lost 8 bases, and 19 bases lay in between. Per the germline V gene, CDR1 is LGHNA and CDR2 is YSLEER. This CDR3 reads CASSQQTTPGGDEQFF. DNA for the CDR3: TGCGCCAGCAGCCAACAGACCACCCCGGGTGGGGATGAGCAGTTCTTC.

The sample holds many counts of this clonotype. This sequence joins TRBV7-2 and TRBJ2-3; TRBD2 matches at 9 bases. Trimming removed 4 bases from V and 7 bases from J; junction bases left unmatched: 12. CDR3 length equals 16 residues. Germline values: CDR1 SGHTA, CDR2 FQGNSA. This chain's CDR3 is CASSSHAGGPGYTQYF. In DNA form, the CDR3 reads TGTGCCAGCAGCTCACATGCGGGAGGGCCAGGTTATACGCAGTATTTT.

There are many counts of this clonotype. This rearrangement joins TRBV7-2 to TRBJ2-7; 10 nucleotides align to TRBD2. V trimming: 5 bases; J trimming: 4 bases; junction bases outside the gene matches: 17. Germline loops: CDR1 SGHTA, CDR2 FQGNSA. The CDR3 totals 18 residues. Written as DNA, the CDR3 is TGTGCCAGCAGCAACACCTTGGGTAGCGGGAGGTATAGGTACGAGCAGTACTTC. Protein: CASSNTLGSGRYRYEQYF.

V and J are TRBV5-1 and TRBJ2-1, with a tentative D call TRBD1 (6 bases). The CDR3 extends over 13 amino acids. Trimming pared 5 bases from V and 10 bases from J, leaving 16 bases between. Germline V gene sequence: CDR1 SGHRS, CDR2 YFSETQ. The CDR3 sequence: CASRQGTGREQFF. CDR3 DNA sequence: TGCGCCAGCAGACAGGGAACTGGCAGGGAGCAGTTCTTC.

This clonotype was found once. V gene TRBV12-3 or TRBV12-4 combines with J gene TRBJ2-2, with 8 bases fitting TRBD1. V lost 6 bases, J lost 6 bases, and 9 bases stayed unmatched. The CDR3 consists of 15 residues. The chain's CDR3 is CASRRLTGEAGELFF. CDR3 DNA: TGTGCCAGCAGACGCCTGACAGGGGAGGCCGGGGAGCTGTTTTTT.

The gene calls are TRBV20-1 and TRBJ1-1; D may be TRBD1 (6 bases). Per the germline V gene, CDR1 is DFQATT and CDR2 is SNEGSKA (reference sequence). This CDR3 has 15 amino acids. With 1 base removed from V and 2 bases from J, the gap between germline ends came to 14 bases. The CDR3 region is CSARGTGTGNTEAFF. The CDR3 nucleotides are TGCAGTGCTAGAGGAACAGGGACGGGAAACACTGAAGCTTTCTTT.

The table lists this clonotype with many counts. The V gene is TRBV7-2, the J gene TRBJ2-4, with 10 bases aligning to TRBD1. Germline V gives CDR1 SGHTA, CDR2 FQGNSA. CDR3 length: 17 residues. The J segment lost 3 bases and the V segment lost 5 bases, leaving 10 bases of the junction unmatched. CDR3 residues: CASSPYAGTGVKNIQYF. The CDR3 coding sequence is TGTGCCAGCAGCCCATACGCCGGGACAGGGGTCAAAAACATTCAGTACTTC.

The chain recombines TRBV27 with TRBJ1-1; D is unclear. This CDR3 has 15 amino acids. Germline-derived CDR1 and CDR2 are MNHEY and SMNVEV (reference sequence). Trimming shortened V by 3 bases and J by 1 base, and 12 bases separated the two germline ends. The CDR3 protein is CASSFSTYGNTEAFF. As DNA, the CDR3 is TGTGCCAGCAGTTTCTCGACCTATGGGAACACTGAAGCTTTCTTT.

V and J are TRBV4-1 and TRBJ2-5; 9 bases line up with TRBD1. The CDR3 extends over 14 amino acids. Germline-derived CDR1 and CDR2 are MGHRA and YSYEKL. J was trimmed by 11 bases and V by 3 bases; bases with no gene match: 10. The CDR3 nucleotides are TGCGCCAGCAGCCAGAGGACAGGGGAGGATGAGCAGTACTTC. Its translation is CASSQRTGEDEQYF.

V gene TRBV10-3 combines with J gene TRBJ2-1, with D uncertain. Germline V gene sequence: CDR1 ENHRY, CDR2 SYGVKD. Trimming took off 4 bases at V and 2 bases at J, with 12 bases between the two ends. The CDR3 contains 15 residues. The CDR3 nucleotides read TGTGCCATCAGTGGGACCGTAGACCCCTACAATGAGCAGTTCTTC. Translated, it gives CAISGTVDPYNEQFF.

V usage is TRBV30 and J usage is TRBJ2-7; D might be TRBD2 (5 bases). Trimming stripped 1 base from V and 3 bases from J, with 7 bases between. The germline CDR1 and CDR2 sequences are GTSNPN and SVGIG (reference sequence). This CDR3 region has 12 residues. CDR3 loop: CAWSGGNYEQYF. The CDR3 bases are TGTGCCTGGAGTGGAGGGAACTACGAGCAGTACTTC.

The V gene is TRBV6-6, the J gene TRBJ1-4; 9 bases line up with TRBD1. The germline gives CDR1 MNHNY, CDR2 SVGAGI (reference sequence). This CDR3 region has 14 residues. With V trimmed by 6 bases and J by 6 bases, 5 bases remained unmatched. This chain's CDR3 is CASRTGTGHEKLFF. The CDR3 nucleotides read TGTGCCAGCAGGACCGGGACAGGGCATGAAAAACTGTTTTTT.